This T cell receptor beta chain was observed in a study of CD4 T cells in relation to SARS-CoV-2 and coronaviruses (dated by TCRdb to about 2021). Study-level background: In the ViraFEST assay, PBMCs were cultured with antigen for about 11 days, after which TCR beta CDR3s were sequenced to identify clonal expansions specific to the antigen. An HIV-1 Nef peptide pool or a no-peptide culture served as the negative reference condition. Patient-derived lymphoblastoid cell lines were used to map the HLA restriction of shared crossreactive spike epitopes. At the level of individual TCR clonotypes, the study evaluated whether memory CD4+ T cells crossreact between the spike proteins of SARS-CoV-2 and those of common cold coronaviruses. The Adaptive Biotechnologies TCR-sequencing kit was used for samples from a few pre-COVID donors and for the naive versus memory experiments, whereas the other data were Illumina-based. Expansion assays from other donors in the study were sequenced with a different, Illumina-based TCR-beta assay. Results and caveats for the whole study, not just this receptor: Crossreactive clones showed significantly weaker SARS-CoV-2-driven expansion than monoreactive clones, consistent with antigenic imprinting. The study was limited by small numbers of patients and tested TCRs. Pre-pandemic and post-infection samples were not both contributed by any donor, so tracing of the source of pre-existing responses was limited. Crossreactivity analysis centred on spike protein, so crossreactivity against other viral proteins was not assessed. Memory CD4+ clonotypes crossrecognizing SARS-CoV-2 and at least one common cold coronavirus spike were found in 50% to 80% of donors.

Preparation of the library involved the immunoSEQ multiplex PCR assay. For the original study's pipeline: During preprocessing, nonproductive sequences were removed, along with CDR3s that did not begin with C, did not end with F or W, or were shorter than 7 amino acids. Antigen-specific clonotypes were called with the MANAFEST web app on the basis of expansion relative to the reference and to other culture wells. A clone counted as positive if significantly expanded in 2 of 3 replicate wells versus the reference culture at FDR below 0.05. To be called positive, a clone also had to show significant expansion compared with every other tandem well and an odds ratio greater than 5. Pairwise Levenshtein distance, computed with the stringdist R package after three terminal residues were trimmed from each end, was used as the measure of CDR3 homology. The clones in this table, taken by TCRdb from immuneACCESS, are in-frame only. Not every clone is retained; where verified, under half of the shortfall comes from an unresolved V gene, and the cause of the rest is unknown. V and J calls and clone size are as listed in that table; D and trimming were resolved from the DNA. Present in this sample are 20,000 to 25,000 clones, 74% of which were seen just once. In total, the top ten clones hold 9.5% to 15% of the sample.

Comment on this clone: This receptor's antigen is unknown. Base-call qualities are not available, and no considerably larger clone is one nucleotide away. In the same sample, other DNA sequences code for this CDR3.

CD4+ T cells from unexposed donors were collected before the COVID-19 pandemic (2011-2018). After around 10 days of culture, CD4+ T cells were isolated with the EasySep CD4+ T cell isolation kit. As cell numbers permitted, CD4+ T cells from unexposed donors were tested for reactivity to SARS-CoV-2 S and N and to four common cold coronavirus spike pools. PBMCs were cultured at under 2.5 million per well in IMDM supplemented with around 5% human AB serum and approximately 9.8 IU/ml IL-2. Half of the culture medium was replaced with fresh IL-2-containing medium on days 3 and 7. Triplicate replicate wells were generally used for each peptide culture condition. The leukapheresis product for the unexposed donors was obtained through commercial purchase. PBMCs were isolated from leukapheresis product or whole blood by Ficoll-Paque PLUS gradient centrifugation. The PBMCs went either fresh into the expansion assay or into cryopreservation at -140 degrees C. The QIAamp Micro DNA Kit was used to extract genomic DNA from the CD4+ T cells.

The sample was CD4+ T cells from PBMCs, cultured in vitro. The TCR comes from a human donor in good health.

The bases are TGCAGTGCTCGTCAGAACACTGAAGCTTTCTTT. Translated, it reads CSARQNTEAFF. The sequence joins TRBV20-1 to TRBJ1-1; a confident D gene designation cannot be given. V loses 5 bases of germline sequence and J loses 1 base, and the interval between the two ends is 5 bases. The CDR3 spans 11 residues, from the cysteine through the phenylalanine. The kept DNA is CDR3 alone, 33 bases in frame from the first base. The germline V gene encodes CDR1 DFQATT and CDR2 SNEGSKA (reference sequence).